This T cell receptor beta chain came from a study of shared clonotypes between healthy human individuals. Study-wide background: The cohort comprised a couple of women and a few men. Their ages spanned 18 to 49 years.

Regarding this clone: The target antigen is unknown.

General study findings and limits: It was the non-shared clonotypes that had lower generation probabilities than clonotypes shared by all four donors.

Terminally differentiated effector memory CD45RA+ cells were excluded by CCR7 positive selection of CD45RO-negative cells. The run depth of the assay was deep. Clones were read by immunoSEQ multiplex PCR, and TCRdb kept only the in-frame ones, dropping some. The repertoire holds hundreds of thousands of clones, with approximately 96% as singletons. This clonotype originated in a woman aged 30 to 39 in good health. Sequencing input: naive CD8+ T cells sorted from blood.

CDR3 coding DNA: TGTGCCAGCAGCTTGGGCCTACCGGGACTAGCATCCGGGGAGCTGTTTTTT. Encoded protein: CASSLGLPGLASGELFF. J is TRBJ2-2 and V is TRBV11-2, with 9 bases identical to TRBD2. The CDR3 length is 17 residues. V shed 3 bases, J shed 6 bases, and the junction held 11 bases outside the gene matches. Looked up from germline, CDR1 is SGHAT and CDR2 is FQNNGV.